This T cell receptor beta chain comes out of a study of cytomegalovirus exposure and HLA in healthy donors. V lost 4 bases to trimming and J lost 8 bases; unmatched junction nucleotides: 10. CDR1 is GTSNPN, CDR2 SVGIG, per germline (reference sequence). CDR3 length equals 14 residues. 13 Jbeta primers and 60 Vbeta primers were used for the PCR. Data came from immunoSEQ multiplex PCR; TCRdb stores just in-frame clones and leaves some out. The table shows more than 95,000 clones, with 65% to 80% occurring only once. This sequence was found in a man aged 25-45 years in good health and CMV-seronegative. The sequenced sample was PBMCs. The chain links TRBV30 to TRBJ2-1, with TRBD2 matching over 8 bases. The CDR3 DNA sequence: TGTGCCTGGACACTCGGGAGGGCCTTCTATGAGCAGTTCTTC. It specifies CAWTLGRAFYEQFF. Full variable domain (remainder filled in from reference TRBV30 and TRBJ2-1): SQTIHQWPATLVQPVGSPLSLECTVEGTSNPNLYWYRQAAGRGLQLLFYSVGIGQISSEVPQNLSASRPQDRQFILSSKKLLLSDSGFYLCAWTLGRAFYEQFFGPGTRLTVL.